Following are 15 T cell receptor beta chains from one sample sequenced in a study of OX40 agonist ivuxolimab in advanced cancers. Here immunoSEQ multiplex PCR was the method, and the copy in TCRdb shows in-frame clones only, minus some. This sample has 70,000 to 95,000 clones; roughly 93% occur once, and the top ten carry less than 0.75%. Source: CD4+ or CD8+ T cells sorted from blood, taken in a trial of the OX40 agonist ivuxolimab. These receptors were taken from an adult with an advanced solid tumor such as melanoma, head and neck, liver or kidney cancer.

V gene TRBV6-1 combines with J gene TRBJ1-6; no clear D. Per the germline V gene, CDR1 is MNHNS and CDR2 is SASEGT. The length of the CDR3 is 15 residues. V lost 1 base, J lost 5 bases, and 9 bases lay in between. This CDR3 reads CASSEVEAHNSPLHF. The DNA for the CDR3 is TGTGCCAGCAGTGAAGTAGAGGCCCATAATTCACCCCTCCACTTT.

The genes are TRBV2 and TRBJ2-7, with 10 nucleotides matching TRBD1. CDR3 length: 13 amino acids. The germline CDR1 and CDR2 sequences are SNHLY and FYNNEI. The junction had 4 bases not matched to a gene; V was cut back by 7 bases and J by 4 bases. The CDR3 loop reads CASTWDRGYEQYF. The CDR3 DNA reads TGTGCCAGCACTTGGGACAGGGGATACGAGCAGTACTTC.

DNA for the CDR3: TGTGCCAGCAGCTCAGAACAGGGGAACCGGTATGGCTACACCTTC. It is translated as CASSSEQGNRYGYTF. V usage is TRBV7-9 and J usage is TRBJ1-2; 7 bases agree with TRBD1. Germline CDR1 and CDR2: SEHNR and FQNEAQ (reference sequence). The CDR3 covers 15 residues. V shed 4 bases and J 5 bases; nucleotides not matched to a gene: 10.

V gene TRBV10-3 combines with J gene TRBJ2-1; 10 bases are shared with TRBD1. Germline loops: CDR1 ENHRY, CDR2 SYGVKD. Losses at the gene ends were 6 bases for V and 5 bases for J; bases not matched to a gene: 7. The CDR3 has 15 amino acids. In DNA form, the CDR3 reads TGTGCCATCAGCCAAACCGGGACAGGGGACAATGAGCAGTTCTTC. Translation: CAISQTGTGDNEQFF.

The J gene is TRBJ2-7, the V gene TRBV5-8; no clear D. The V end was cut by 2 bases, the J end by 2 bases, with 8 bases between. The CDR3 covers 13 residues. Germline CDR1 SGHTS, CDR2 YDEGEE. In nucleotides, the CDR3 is TGTGCCAGCAGCTTATCTGGAACCTACGAGCAGTACTTC. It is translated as CASSLSGTYEQYF.

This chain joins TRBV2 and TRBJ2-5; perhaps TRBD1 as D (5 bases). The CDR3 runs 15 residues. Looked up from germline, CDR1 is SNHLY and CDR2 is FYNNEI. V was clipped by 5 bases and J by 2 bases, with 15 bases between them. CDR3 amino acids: CASSYRQLGQETQYF. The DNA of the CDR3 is TGTGCCAGCAGTTACAGACAGCTAGGACAAGAGACCCAGTACTTC.

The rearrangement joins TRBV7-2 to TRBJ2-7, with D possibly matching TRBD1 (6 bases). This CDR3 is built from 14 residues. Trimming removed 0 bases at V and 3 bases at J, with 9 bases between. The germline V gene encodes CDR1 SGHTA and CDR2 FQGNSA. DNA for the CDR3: TGTGCCAGCAGCTTAGCCAGGGGTGACTACGAGCAGTACTTC. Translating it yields CASSLARGDYEQYF.

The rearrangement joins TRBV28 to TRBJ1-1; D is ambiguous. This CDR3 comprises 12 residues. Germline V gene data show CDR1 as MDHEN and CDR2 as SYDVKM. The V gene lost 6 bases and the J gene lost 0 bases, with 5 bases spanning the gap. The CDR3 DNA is TGTGCCAGCAGATCGGTGAACACTGAAGCTTTCTTT. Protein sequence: CASRSVNTEAFF.

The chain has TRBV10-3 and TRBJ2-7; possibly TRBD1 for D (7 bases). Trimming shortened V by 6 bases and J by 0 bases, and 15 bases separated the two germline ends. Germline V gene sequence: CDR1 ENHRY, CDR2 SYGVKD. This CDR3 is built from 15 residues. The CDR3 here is CAISASGGSSYEQYF. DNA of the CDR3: TGTGCCATCAGCGCATCAGGGGGGAGCTCCTACGAGCAGTACTTC.

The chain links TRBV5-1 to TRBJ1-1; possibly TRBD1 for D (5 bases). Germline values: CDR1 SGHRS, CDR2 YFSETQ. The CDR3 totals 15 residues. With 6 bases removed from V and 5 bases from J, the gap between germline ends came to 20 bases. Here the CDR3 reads CASTVLSQGSTEAFF. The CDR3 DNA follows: TGCGCCAGCACGGTACTGAGCCAGGGAAGTACTGAAGCTTTCTTT.

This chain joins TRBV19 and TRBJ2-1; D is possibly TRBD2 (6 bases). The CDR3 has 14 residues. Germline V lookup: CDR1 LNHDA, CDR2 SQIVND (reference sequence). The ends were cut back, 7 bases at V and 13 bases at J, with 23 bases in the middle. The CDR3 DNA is TGTGCCAGTAACAAAGGCGGGGACCTCTCGGTCCAGTTCTTC. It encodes CASNKGGDLSVQFF.

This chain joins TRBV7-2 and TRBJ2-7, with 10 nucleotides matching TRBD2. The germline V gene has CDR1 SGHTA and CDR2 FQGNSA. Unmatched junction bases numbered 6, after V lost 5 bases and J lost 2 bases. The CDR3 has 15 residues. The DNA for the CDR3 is TGTGCCAGCAGCCAGGGGACTAGCGACACCTACGAGCAGTACTTC. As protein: CASSQGTSDTYEQYF.

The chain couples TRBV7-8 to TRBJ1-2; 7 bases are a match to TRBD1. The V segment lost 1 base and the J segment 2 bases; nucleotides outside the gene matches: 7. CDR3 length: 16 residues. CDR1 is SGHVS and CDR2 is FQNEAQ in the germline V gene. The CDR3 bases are TGTGCCAGCAGCTTAGGGGTTGACAGGGACAACTATGGCTACACCTTC. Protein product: CASSLGVDRDNYGYTF.

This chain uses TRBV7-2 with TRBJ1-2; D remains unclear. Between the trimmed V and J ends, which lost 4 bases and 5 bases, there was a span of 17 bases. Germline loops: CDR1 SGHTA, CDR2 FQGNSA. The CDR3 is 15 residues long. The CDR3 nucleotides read TGTGCCAGCAGCTCGACCCCCGGGCCCGAGTATGGCTACACCTTC. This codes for CASSSTPGPEYGYTF.

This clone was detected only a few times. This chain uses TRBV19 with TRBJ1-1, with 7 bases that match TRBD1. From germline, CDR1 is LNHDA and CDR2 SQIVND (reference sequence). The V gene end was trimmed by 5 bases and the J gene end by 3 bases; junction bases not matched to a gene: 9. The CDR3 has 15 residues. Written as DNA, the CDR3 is TGTGCCAGTAGTCCAACAGGGGAGCGATACACTGAAGCTTTCTTT. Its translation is CASSPTGERYTEAFF.